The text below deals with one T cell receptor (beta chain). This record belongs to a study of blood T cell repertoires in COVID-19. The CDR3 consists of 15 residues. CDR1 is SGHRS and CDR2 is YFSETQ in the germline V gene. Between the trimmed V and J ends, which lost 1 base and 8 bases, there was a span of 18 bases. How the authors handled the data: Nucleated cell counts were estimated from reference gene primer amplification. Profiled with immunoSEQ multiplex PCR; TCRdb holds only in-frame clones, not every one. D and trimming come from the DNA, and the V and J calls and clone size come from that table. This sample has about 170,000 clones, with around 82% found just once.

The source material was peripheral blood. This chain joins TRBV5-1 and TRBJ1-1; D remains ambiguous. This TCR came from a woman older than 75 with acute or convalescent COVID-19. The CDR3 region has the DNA TGCGCCAGCAGCTTGAGGCCCCCCCCAGGCGTCGAAGCTTTCTTT. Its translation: CASSLRPPPGVEAFF.